Following are 28 T cell receptor beta chains from one sample sequenced in a study of blood T cell repertoires in COVID-19. Repertoires were generated with immunoSEQ multiplex PCR, while TCRdb's copy carries only in-frame clones and drops some. The sample lists more than 45,000 clones, about 90% occurring once. The sample consisted of peripheral blood. These receptors all stem from an older man with active COVID-19.

The chain combines TRBV11-3 with TRBJ2-3; D remains unclear. This CDR3 has 13 residues. V was pared by 2 bases and J by 4 bases, with 7 bases between. The germline gives CDR1 SGHNT, CDR2 YENEEA. The CDR3 DNA reads as TGTGCCAGCAGCTTACCCCCTTCAGATACGCAGTATTTT. The encoded protein is CASSLPPSDTQYF.

This clone has just a few counts. The genes are TRBV6-5 and TRBJ1-5, with 7 bases that match TRBD1. The CDR3 spans 14 residues. The germline V gene encodes CDR1 MNHEY and CDR2 SVGAGI. V lost 7 bases to trimming and J lost 4 bases; unmatched junction nucleotides: 7. In nucleotides, the CDR3 is TGTGCCAGCACGATGACACAGGGGAATCAGCCCCAGCATTTT. Protein product: CASTMTQGNQPQHF.

The CDR3 spells CASSYSEWGGTDTQYF. The CDR3 bases are TGTGCCAGCAGTTACTCGGAGTGGGGGGGCACAGATACGCAGTATTTT. The rearrangement links TRBV6-2 or TRBV6-3 to TRBJ2-3; weak D call: TRBD2 (6 bases). V was trimmed by 0 bases and J by 1 base, leaving 11 bases between them. This CDR3 is built from 16 residues. Germline V gene data show CDR1 as MNHEY and CDR2 as SVGEGT.

This sequence joins TRBV19 and TRBJ2-1; tentative D call: TRBD2 (6 bases). Germline CDR1 LNHDA, CDR2 SQIVND (reference sequence). Trimming removed 6 bases from V and 4 bases from J, with 16 bases in between. The CDR3 spans 15 residues. The CDR3 nucleotides read TGTGCCAGTAGCCCGCCGGGACTCGTATACAATGAGCAGTTCTTC. The encoded protein is CASSPPGLVYNEQFF.

The CDR3 loop reads CASSSGLAIGTDTQYF. The DNA of the CDR3 is TGTGCCAGCAGCTCGGGACTAGCGATTGGGACAGATACGCAGTATTTT. The genes are TRBV7-2 and TRBJ2-3; 10 bases align to TRBD2. CDR3 length equals 16 residues. With 4 bases clipped from V and 3 bases from J, the junction kept 7 bases outside the gene matches. Per the germline V gene, CDR1 is SGHTA and CDR2 is FQGNSA.

This clone was observed a single time. The chain recombines TRBV30 with TRBJ1-2, with D possibly matching TRBD1 (5 bases). This CDR3 is built from 13 residues. CDR1 and CDR2 (germline): GTSNPN, SVGIG (reference sequence). Trimming took 0 bases from V and 8 from J, leaving 13 bases between them. Here the CDR3 DNA reads TGTGCCTGGAGTGTCTTTCGGGGGTTCGGCTACACCTTC. Protein sequence: CAWSVFRGFGYTF.

This clone was recorded once. The chain has TRBV5-1 and TRBJ2-5; the match to TRBD2 covers 10 bases. Germline trimming cut 0 bases from V and 4 bases from J; bases unmatched to any gene: 3. The CDR3 totals 15 residues. From germline, CDR1 is SGHRS and CDR2 YFSETQ. The CDR3 reads CASSLGAGGLETQYF. CDR3 coding DNA: TGCGCCAGCAGCTTGGGAGCGGGGGGGTTAGAGACCCAGTACTTC.

This clone has only one observation. The CDR3 loop is CASSIGTEAFF. DNA of the CDR3: TGTGCCAGTAGTATCGGGACAGAAGCTTTCTTT. The rearrangement links TRBV19 to TRBJ1-1; tentatively, D is TRBD1 (6 bases). Trimming left V 3 bases short and J 8 bases short, with 7 bases between. CDR1 is LNHDA, CDR2 SQIVND, per germline (reference sequence). This CDR3 comprises 11 residues.

The chain links TRBV7-2 to TRBJ2-2; 7 bases are shared with TRBD1. Germline loops: CDR1 SGHTA, CDR2 FQGNSA. With V trimmed by 4 bases and J by 7 bases, 6 bases remained unmatched. This CDR3 is built from 14 residues. CDR3 nucleotide sequence: TGTGCCAGCAGCTCAAAGGGGGCGGTCGGGGAGCTGTTTTTT. This encodes CASSSKGAVGELFF. Together with reference TRBV7-2 and TRBJ2-2, the CDR3 gives the full variable domain: GAGVSQSPSNKVTEKGKDVELRCDPISGHTALYWYRQSLGQGLEFLIYFQGNSAPDKSGLPSDRFSAERTGGSVSTLTIQRTQQEDSAVYLCASSSKGAVGELFFGEGSRLTVL.

The rearrangement joins TRBV6-5 to TRBJ1-1, with D unclear. V was shortened by 4 bases and J by 3 bases, with 6 bases between the two germline ends. The CDR3 length is 12 residues. Germline values: CDR1 MNHEY, CDR2 SVGAGI. DNA of the CDR3: TGTGCCAGCAGTTCCCGCGACACTGAAGCTTTCTTT. This sequence encodes CASSSRDTEAFF.

The genes are TRBV6-5 and TRBJ2-1; D may be TRBD2 (6 bases). The germline CDR1 and CDR2 sequences are MNHEY and SVGAGI. V dropped 2 bases and J dropped 9 bases, with 14 bases sitting between them. This CDR3 contains 14 residues. The CDR3 loop reads CASSYIGGASEQFF. The CDR3 DNA is TGTGCCAGCAGTTACATTGGAGGGGCTAGTGAGCAGTTCTTC.

To note about this clone: The sample holds other DNA sequences that translate to the same CDR3. The chain carries TRBV5-1 and TRBJ1-1; D gene ambiguous. The germline V and J ends were trimmed by 0 bases and 1 base, with 4 bases remaining between them. In germline, CDR1 is SGHRS, CDR2 YFSETQ. The CDR3 is made up of 13 amino acids. The CDR3: CASSLAGNTEAFF. CDR3 bases: TGCGCCAGCAGCTTGGCCGGGAACACTGAAGCTTTCTTT.

The V and J genes are TRBV19 and TRBJ2-7; a weak D match, TRBD1 (6 bases). V lost 5 bases and J 2 bases, leaving 13 bases between the germline ends. The V gene's germline CDR1 is LNHDA and CDR2 SQIVND (reference sequence). This CDR3 spans 14 amino acids. The CDR3: CASSSPGETYEQYF. As DNA, the CDR3 is TGTGCCAGTAGTTCGCCAGGGGAAACCTACGAGCAGTACTTC.

The chain is built from TRBV5-1 and TRBJ2-3; TRBD2 agrees at 8 bases. Germline V gives CDR1 SGHRS, CDR2 YFSETQ. After removal of 4 bases from V and 1 base from J, the junction contained 5 bases not matched to a gene. This CDR3 region has 15 residues. In DNA form, the CDR3 reads TGCGCCAGCAGCCGGGAGGGACGGGGCACAGATACGCAGTATTTT. Translated, it gives CASSREGRGTDTQYF.

The V call is TRBV7-9, the J call TRBJ1-2; D gene unclear. Trimming cost V 1 base and J 5 bases, with 8 bases left between them. There are 13 residues in the CDR3. Germline V CDR1 and CDR2: SEHNR, FQNEAQ (reference sequence). For the CDR3, the DNA is TGTGCCAGCAGCTTAGACTACGAATATGGCTACACCTTC. Translated, it gives CASSLDYEYGYTF.

Worth noting for this clone: The junction differs from germline at one of its ends, possibly a read error. The rearrangement uses TRBV7-7 and TRBJ2-3; 11 bases agree with TRBD2. Germline values: CDR1 SSHAT, CDR2 FNYEAQ (reference sequence). CDR3 length equals 15 residues. The CDR3 DNA follows: TGTGCTAGCAGCTCGGGACTAGCGGACACAGATACGCAGTATTTT. Encoded protein: CASSSGLADTDTQYF.

This chain links TRBV30 with TRBJ2-1, with no clear D. The V end lost 3 bases, the J end lost 9 bases, and 15 bases lay between the germline ends. This CDR3 is 13 amino acids long. The V gene's germline CDR1 is GTSNPN and CDR2 SVGIG (reference sequence). The CDR3 region is CAWSSQRWSEQFF. For the CDR3, the DNA is TGTGCCTGGAGCTCTCAGCGCTGGAGTGAGCAGTTCTTC.

The CDR3: CASSLAGRANYGYTF. CDR3 nucleotide sequence: TGTGCCAGCAGCTTAGCCGGCAGGGCTAACTATGGCTACACCTTC. The rearrangement links TRBV7-8 to TRBJ1-2; D is perhaps TRBD1 (5 bases). CDR1 and CDR2 (germline): SGHVS, FQNEAQ. This CDR3 contains 15 residues. The V gene lost 0 bases and the J gene lost 0 bases, with 8 bases spanning the gap.

This sequence joins TRBV19 and TRBJ1-5; 7 nucleotides agree with TRBD1. The CDR3 sequence is 18 residues long. The germline V gene has CDR1 LNHDA and CDR2 SQIVND (reference sequence). Trimming removed 3 bases from V and 1 base from J; junction bases left unmatched: 12. CDR3: CASSIRKGKGASNQPQHF. DNA for the CDR3: TGTGCCAGTAGTATCCGCAAAGGTAAGGGGGCGAGCAATCAGCCCCAGCATTTT.

This chain uses TRBV5-4 with TRBJ2-5, with D unresolved. CDR3 length: 11 residues. The germline CDR1 and CDR2 sequences are SGHNT and YYREEE (reference sequence). The V end lost 3 bases, the J end lost 2 bases, and 2 bases lay between the germline ends. CDR3 nucleotide sequence: TGTGCCAGCAGCTCTCAAGAGACCCAGTACTTC. Protein sequence: CASSSQETQYF.

V gene TRBV7-9 combines with J gene TRBJ2-1; D is unclear. CDR3 size: 14 residues. Germline V gives CDR1 SEHNR, CDR2 FQNEAQ (reference sequence). V lost 5 bases and J lost 9, with 17 bases in between. The chain's CDR3 is CASSQGVSFGEQFF. The DNA for the CDR3 is TGTGCCAGCAGCCAAGGAGTCAGCTTCGGTGAGCAGTTCTTC.

The V gene is TRBV7-9, the J gene TRBJ2-7; the D gene is possibly TRBD2 (5 bases). The V end was cut by 1 base, the J end by 7 bases, with 11 bases between. CDR1 is SEHNR, CDR2 FQNEAQ, per germline (reference sequence). The CDR3 consists of 13 residues. The CDR3 sequence: CASSLGGYGEQYF. The CDR3, as DNA: TGTGCCAGCAGCTTAGGCGGGTATGGTGAGCAGTACTTC.

The V and J genes are TRBV9 and TRBJ2-2, with TRBD2 matching 7 bases. Germline V gene sequence: CDR1 SGDLS, CDR2 YYNGEE. This CDR3 is built from 16 residues. After removal of 4 bases from V and 0 bases from J, the junction contained 6 bases not matched to a gene. The DNA for the CDR3 is TGTGCCAGCAGCCCTCTAGCGGCGACGAACACCGGGGAGCTGTTTTTT. Its translation: CASSPLAATNTGELFF.

V gene TRBV5-1 combines with J gene TRBJ2-7; no clear D. Trimming took off 3 bases at V and 1 base at J, with 8 bases between the two ends. This CDR3 is built from 13 residues. Germline CDR1 is SGHRS and CDR2 is YFSETQ. The CDR3 DNA is TGCGCCAGCAGCTCGACTTCATCCTACGAGCAGTACTTC. It is translated as CASSSTSSYEQYF.

Of note for this clone: Other nucleotide sequences from this sample produce the same CDR3. The chain links TRBV5-1 to TRBJ2-1, with D possibly matching TRBD2 (5 bases). Trimming took 4 bases from V and 7 from J, leaving 12 bases between them. CDR1 and CDR2 (germline): SGHRS, YFSETQ. CDR3 size: 13 residues. In DNA, the CDR3 is TGCGCCAGCAGCCCCGGACTCTCAAATGAGCAGTTCTTC. Its translation is CASSPGLSNEQFF. The variable domain in full, with the rest retrieved from reference TRBV5-1 and TRBJ2-1, is KAGVTQTPRYLIKTRGQQVTLSCSPISGHRSVSWYQQTPGQGLQFLFEYFSETQRNKGNFPGRFSGRQFSNSRSEMNVSTLELGDSALYLCASSPGLSNEQFFGPGTRLTVL.

The chain employs TRBV5-1 and TRBJ1-2; D is possibly TRBD1 (5 bases). The CDR3 is 16 residues long. With 2 bases removed from V and 8 bases from J, the gap between germline ends came to 22 bases. The germline CDR1 and CDR2 sequences are SGHRS and YFSETQ. The CDR3 here is CASSLSLRGGAEGYTF. CDR3 nucleotides: TGCGCCAGCAGCTTAAGTTTAAGGGGTGGCGCAGAAGGCTACACCTTC.

This clone came up once. This rearrangement joins TRBV5-4 to TRBJ2-3, with 7 bases fitting TRBD2. CDR1 is SGHNT, CDR2 YYREEE, per germline (reference sequence). This CDR3 spans 12 amino acids. The chain's CDR3 is CAAGSNTDTQYF. The DNA of the CDR3 is TGTGCAGCGGGGTCTAACACAGATACGCAGTATTTT.

This chain joins TRBV25-1 and TRBJ2-1; 7 positions agree with TRBD1. Germline V gene data show CDR1 as MGHDK and CDR2 as SYGVNS. This CDR3 is built from 15 residues. The trim removed 4 bases at V and 9 bases at J, leaving 12 bases unmatched. The CDR3 DNA is TGTGCCAGCAGTGCGGACAGGAGTGGTCTGAGTGAGCAGTTCTTC. Translated: CASSADRSGLSEQFF.